This note documents a single T cell receptor beta chain sequence. The V end was cut by 5 bases, the J end by 2 bases, with 14 bases between. From germline, CDR1 is SGHDT and CDR2 YYEEEE. CDR3 length equals 14 residues. The sample originates from a study of blood T cell repertoires in COVID-19. About the study: COVID-19 samples, acute and convalescent, were from the United States, Italy and Spain.

Sequenced by immunoSEQ multiplex PCR; TCRdb stores in-frame clones only, minus some. The table lists a few hundred thousand clones, around nine tenths of them singletons. The V gene is TRBV5-6, the J gene TRBJ2-7; the D gene is possibly TRBD1 (5 bases). This receptor was identified in a woman between 55 and 75 years old with COVID-19, enrolled during active disease. The specimen was peripheral blood. Here the CDR3 DNA reads TGTGCCAGCAGGTCCGCCCTCAGGGCCTACGAGCAGTACTTC. Encoded protein: CASRSALRAYEQYF.